This T cell receptor beta chain derives from a study of CD8 T cell repertoires and HIV-1 epitope variants. With regard to this clone: Antigen: not known.

Assay used: immunoSEQ multiplex PCR; TCRdb lists only in-frame clones, some missing. Of a few thousand clones listed, 55% to 70% were seen once; the top ten hold roughly 45%. Sequenced: cultured CD8+ T cells derived from PBMCs. This sequence was found in a male donor with HIV.

CDR3 coding DNA: TGTGCCAGCAGTTTATCGAGGACAGGGGACTACGAGCAGTACTTC. Its protein is CASSLSRTGDYEQYF. The chain links TRBV27 to TRBJ2-7, with TRBD1 identical over 9 bases. V was pared by 0 bases and J by 3 bases, with 3 bases of the junction left unmatched. The CDR3 is 15 residues long. Germline CDR1 reads MNHEY; CDR2 reads SMNVEV (reference sequence).